This T cell receptor (beta chain) was found in a study of blood T cells in healthy people across ages. It was with a sample-barcoded 5' primer and a J-beta primer mix that a second PCR of about 6 to 12 cycles was run. TCRdb reprocessed the 5' RACE reads via MiXCR and lists one record per CDR3 protein. There are about 800,000 distinct CDR3 sequences in the sample; 20% to 30% occur only once, and approximately 3.7% lies in the top ten. CDR3 size: 16 residues. Trimming pared 0 bases from V and 2 bases from J, leaving 12 bases between. Germline lookup yields CDR1 LGHNA and CDR2 YSLEER. The same data also went into a second study, on T cells of mothers and their children.

The TCR was taken from a boy between 10 and 17 years old in good health. Sequencing input: blood. The chain links TRBV4-3 to TRBJ2-3, with no clear D. This CDR3 is CASSQDLGTFTDTQYF. The CDR3 DNA reads as TGCGCCAGCAGCCAAGATCTGGGCACGTTCACAGATACGCAGTATTTT.